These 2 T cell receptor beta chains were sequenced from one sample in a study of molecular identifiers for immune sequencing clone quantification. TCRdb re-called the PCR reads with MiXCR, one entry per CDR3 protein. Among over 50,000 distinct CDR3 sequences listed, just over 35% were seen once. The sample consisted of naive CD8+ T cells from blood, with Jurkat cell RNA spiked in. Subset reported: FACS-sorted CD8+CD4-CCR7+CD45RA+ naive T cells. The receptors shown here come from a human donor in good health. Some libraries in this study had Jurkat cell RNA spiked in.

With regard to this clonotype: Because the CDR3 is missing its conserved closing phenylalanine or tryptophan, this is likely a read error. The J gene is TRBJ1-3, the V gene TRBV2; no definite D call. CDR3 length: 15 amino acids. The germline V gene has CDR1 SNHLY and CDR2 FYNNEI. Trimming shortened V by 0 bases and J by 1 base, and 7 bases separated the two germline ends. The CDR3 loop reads CASSEAQGSGNTIYS. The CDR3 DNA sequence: TGTGCCAGCAGTGAAGCGCAAGGTTCTGGAAACACCATATATTCT.

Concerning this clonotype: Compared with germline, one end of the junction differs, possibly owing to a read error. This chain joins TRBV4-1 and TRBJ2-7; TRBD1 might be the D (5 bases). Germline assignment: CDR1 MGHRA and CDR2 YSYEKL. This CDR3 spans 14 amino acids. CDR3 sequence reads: CASRQVQVASEQYF. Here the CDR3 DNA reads TGCGCCAGCCGCCAAGTACAGGTCGCCTCCGAGCAGTACTTC.